This T cell receptor beta chain was found in a study of T cell repertoires in cytomegalovirus infection. Study in general: Recently identified HLA-C-restricted and well-studied HLA-B-restricted CMV epitopes were used. Public TCR beta signatures provided an indication of both CMV infection and a matching HLA type.

TCRdb processed the reads anew with MiXCR; each CDR3 protein has one entry. The table includes around 310,000 distinct CDR3 sequences, 25% to 35% detected once. V lost 7 bases, J lost 5 bases, and 14 bases stayed unmatched. This CDR3 has 18 amino acids. Germline assignment: CDR1 LNHDA and CDR2 SQIVND (reference sequence). Whole-study findings and limits: Cumulative frequency (of public TCR beta family members) identified carriers of CMV plus the relevant HLA. Predominance within the ex vivo response was attributable to HLA-C-restricted CMV-specific TCR beta clonotypes.

As for this clonotype: The target antigen is unknown.

The specimen was cultured PBMCs, collected from culture after CMV antigen stimulation. The TCR comes from a human donor in good health (CMV status not recorded). Some clones in this sample may be carry-over from other donors' samples. The chain links TRBV19 to TRBJ2-1; TRBD2 agrees at 13 bases. The CDR3 region is CASTAGLAGVQWNNEQFF. CDR3 coding DNA: TGTGCCAGTACCGCTGGACTAGCGGGAGTGCAGTGGAACAATGAGCAGTTCTTC.